A selection of T cell receptor beta chains follows, all from one sample in a study of graft-versus-host responses after intestinal transplantation. These receptors have no identified antigens. Profiled with immunoSEQ multiplex PCR; TCRdb holds only in-frame clones, not every one. The data show approximately 110,000 clones, around 92% seen once. Sequences were derived from unstimulated CD8+ T cells sorted from spleen or lymph node cells, sampled before transplant. All receptors come from a human donor who was the organ donor for an intestinal transplant. The CDR3 runs from the conserved cysteine through the conserved F or W. The D gene is left open where the match is weak. Not every row has a clone size; where given, it reads once, few, many or a size class.

D,size,length,V,J,CDR3,DNA
.,.,15,TRBV5-6,TRBJ2-7,CASSFIGAGDYEQYF,TGTGCCAGCAGCTTTATCGGGGCCGGGGACTACGAGCAGTACTTC
TRBD1,.,13,TRBV4-1,TRBJ2-1,CASSPTGWVEQFF,TGCGCCAGCAGCCCGACAGGGTGGGTCGAGCAGTTCTTC
.,once,14,TRBV4-1,TRBJ2-7,CASSQVPGWYEQYF,TGCGCCAGCAGCCAAGTTCCAGGGTGGTACGAGCAGTACTTC
.,.,13,TRBV9,TRBJ1-3,CASSRASGNTIYF,TGTGCCAGCAGCCGGGCTAGTGGAAACACCATATATTTT
.,.,13,TRBV6-1,TRBJ1-1,CASRPRGRSEAFF,TGTGCCAGCCGACCCCGGGGGCGATCTGAAGCTTTCTTT
TRBD2,few,15,TRBV4-2,TRBJ2-3,CASRGLAGDTDTQYF,TGTGCCAGCAGGGGACTAGCGGGAGACACAGATACGCAGTATTTT
TRBD1,.,16,TRBV4-1,TRBJ1-4,CASSHYRETGREKLFF,TGCGCCAGCAGCCATTACCGTGAGACAGGGCGTGAAAAACTGTTTTTT
TRBD2,.,16,TRBV4-3,TRBJ2-5,CASSQVWASGQETQYF,TGCGCCAGCAGCCAAGTATGGGCTAGCGGACAAGAGACCCAGTACTTC
.,.,15,TRBV4-1,TRBJ2-6,CASSHWVRGANVLTF,TGCGCCAGCAGCCACTGGGTGAGAGGGGCCAACGTCCTGACTTTC
.,.,18,TRBV19,TRBJ2-6,CASSIDGGPASGANVLTF,TGTGCCAGTAGTATAGATGGAGGGCCGGCCTCTGGGGCCAACGTCCTGACTTTC
.,.,13,TRBV29-1,TRBJ2-2,CSATDLNTGELFF,TGCAGCGCGACAGACCTCAACACCGGGGAGCTGTTTTTT
.,.,14,TRBV28,TRBJ2-7,CASSLGRDSYEQYF,TGTGCCAGCAGTTTGGGCAGGGACTCCTACGAGCAGTACTTC
TRBD1,.,14,TRBV7-9,TRBJ1-3,CASSHTGAGNTIYF,TGTGCCAGCAGCCACACAGGGGCCGGAAACACCATATATTTT
.,.,13,TRBV6-5,TRBJ1-1,CASSYDGNTEAFF,TGTGCCAGCAGTTACGACGGGAACACTGAAGCTTTCTTT
.,.,12,TRBV28,TRBJ2-1,CASSPGDNEQFF,TGTGCCAGCTCTCCCGGGGATAATGAGCAGTTCTTC
TRBD2,.,15,TRBV7-2,TRBJ2-7,CASSLGLAGPYEQYF,TGTGCCAGCAGCTTAGGATTAGCGGGTCCCTACGAGCAGTACTTC
.,once,20,TRBV5-1,TRBJ2-4,CASSLSGPVFSNLAKNIQYF,TGCGCCAGCAGCTTGTCAGGGCCCGTATTTTCCAACCTAGCCAAAAACATTCAGTACTTC
TRBD2,.,14,TRBV6-6,TRBJ2-7,CASSYGRGDYEQYF,TGTGCCAGCAGTTACGGGCGGGGGGACTACGAGCAGTACTTC
.,.,13,TRBV30,TRBJ2-7,CAWSAAGSYEQYF,TGTGCCTGGAGTGCTGCGGGTTCCTACGAGCAGTACTTC
TRBD2,.,17,TRBV5-1,TRBJ2-3,CATDVGLAGGYTDTQYF,TGCGCCACCGACGTGGGACTAGCGGGAGGCTACACAGATACGCAGTATTTT
.,.,15,TRBV2,TRBJ1-4,CASRALGERGKKLFF,TGTGCCAGCAGGGCCCTTGGTGAGCGGGGGAAAAAACTGTTTTTT
TRBD1,.,16,TRBV7-6,TRBJ1-5,CASSLSPGGRNQPQHF,TGTGCCAGCAGCTTGTCGCCAGGGGGTCGCAATCAGCCCCAGCATTTT
.,.,16,TRBV5-2,TRBJ1-2,CASKSPREYKTYGYTF,TGTGCCAGCAAATCACCTAGAGAGTACAAGACCTATGGCTACACCTTC
.,few,16,TRBV4-2,TRBJ1-3,CASSQDGGYSGNTIYF,TGTGCCAGCAGCCAAGATGGAGGATACTCTGGAAACACCATATATTTT
TRBD1,.,17,TRBV28,TRBJ1-5,CASSQRQGRISNQPQHF,TGTGCCAGCAGCCAACGACAGGGTCGGATTAGCAATCAGCCCCAGCATTTT
.,.,15,TRBV6-6,TRBJ1-3,CASSYAGSSGNTIYF,TGTGCCAGCAGTTACGCAGGGTCCTCTGGAAACACCATATATTTT
TRBD1,.,13,TRBV7-9,TRBJ2-5,CASSLGGQPDKYF,TGTGCCAGCAGCTTAGGGGGACAGCCAGACAAGTACTTC
.,.,13,TRBV27,TRBJ2-2,CASSWWGPGELFF,TGTGCCAGCAGTTGGTGGGGTCCCGGGGAGCTGTTTTTT
TRBD2,.,15,TRBV9,TRBJ2-3,CASSVGGRGTDTQYF,TGTGCCAGCAGCGTAGGCGGGAGGGGCACAGATACGCAGTATTTT
.,.,13,TRBV25-1,TRBJ1-2,CASSESGPYGYTF,TGTGCCAGCAGTGAATCGGGGCCCTATGGCTACACCTTC
TRBD1,.,15,TRBV27,TRBJ2-7,CASSTHDRGRGEQYF,TGTGCCAGCAGTACCCACGACAGGGGGCGAGGAGAGCAGTACTTC
.,.,16,TRBV19,TRBJ2-7,CASSPLGGGASHEQYF,TGTGCCAGTAGTCCGCTTGGAGGGGGCGCAAGCCACGAGCAGTACTTC
TRBD1,.,13,TRBV6-5,TRBJ2-5,CASSDQGTGTQYF,TGTGCCAGCAGTGATCAGGGGACAGGGACCCAGTACTTC
TRBD2,.,14,TRBV11-3,TRBJ2-7,CASSLTSGSYEQYF,TGTGCCAGCAGCTTAACTAGCGGCTCCTACGAGCAGTACTTC
TRBD1,few,15,TRBV5-8,TRBJ2-7,CASSLAGTGAYEQYF,TGTGCCAGCAGCTTAGCCGGGACAGGGGCGTACGAGCAGTACTTC
.,.,12,TRBV7-8,TRBJ2-7,CASSYVVYEQYF,TGTGCCAGCAGCTATGTGGTCTACGAGCAGTACTTC
TRBD2,.,15,TRBV15,TRBJ2-7,CATSRERELAYEQYF,TGTGCCACCAGCAGAGAGCGGGAGCTAGCCTACGAGCAGTACTTC
.,.,19,TRBV21-1,TRBJ2-1,CASSTWGGGANAPRNPQFF,.
.,.,15,TRBV6-5,TRBJ2-1,CASSYGHSSYNEQFF,TGTGCCAGCAGTTACGGGCATAGCTCCTACAATGAGCAGTTCTTC
.,.,13,TRBV7-3,TRBJ2-2,CASSRGGYGDLFF,TGTGCCAGCAGCCGCGGAGGCTACGGGGATCTGTTTTTT
.,.,14,TRBV9,TRBJ1-3,CASSDTGKGNTIYF,TGTGCCAGCAGCGATACAGGGAAGGGAAACACCATATATTTT
.,.,15,TRBV11-2,TRBJ2-1,CASSLDRAGAYEQFF,TGTGCCAGCAGCTTAGACAGGGCCGGGGCCTATGAGCAGTTCTTC
TRBD2,.,17,TRBV5-4,TRBJ2-1,CASSLAGRGTPYNEQFF,TGTGCCAGCAGCTTGGCGGGGCGGGGGACCCCCTACAATGAGCAGTTCTTC
TRBD2,.,14,TRBV5-1,TRBJ2-1,CASSLTSGYNEQFF,TGCGCCAGCAGCTTGACTAGCGGGTACAATGAGCAGTTCTTC